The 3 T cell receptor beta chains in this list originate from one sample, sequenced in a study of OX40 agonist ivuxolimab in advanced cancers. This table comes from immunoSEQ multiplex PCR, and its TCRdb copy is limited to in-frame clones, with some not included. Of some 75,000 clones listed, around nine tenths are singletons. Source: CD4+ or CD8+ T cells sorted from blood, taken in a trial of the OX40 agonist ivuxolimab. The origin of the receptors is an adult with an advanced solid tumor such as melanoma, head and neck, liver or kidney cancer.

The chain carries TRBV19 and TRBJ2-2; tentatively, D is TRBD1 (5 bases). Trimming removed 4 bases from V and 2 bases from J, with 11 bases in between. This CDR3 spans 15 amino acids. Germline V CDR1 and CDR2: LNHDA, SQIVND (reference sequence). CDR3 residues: CASSRGQTNTGELFF. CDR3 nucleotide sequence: TGTGCCAGTAGTAGGGGCCAGACTAACACCGGGGAGCTGTTTTTT.

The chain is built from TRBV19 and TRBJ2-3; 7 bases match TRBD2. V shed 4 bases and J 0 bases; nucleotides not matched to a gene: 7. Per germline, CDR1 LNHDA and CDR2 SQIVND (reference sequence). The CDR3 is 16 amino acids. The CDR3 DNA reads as TGTGCCAGTAGTAGGGTGCGGGGACTAAGCACAGATACGCAGTATTTT. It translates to CASSRVRGLSTDTQYF.

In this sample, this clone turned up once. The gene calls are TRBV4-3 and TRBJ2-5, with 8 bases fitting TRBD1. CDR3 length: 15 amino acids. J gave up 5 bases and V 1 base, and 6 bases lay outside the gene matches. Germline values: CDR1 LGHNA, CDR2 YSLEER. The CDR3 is CASSQGWTGRETQYF. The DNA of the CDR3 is TGCGCCAGCAGCCAAGGATGGACAGGGAGGGAGACCCAGTACTTC.